The rows below give T cell receptor beta chains drawn from one sample of a study of blood T cell repertoires in COVID-19. Assay: immunoSEQ multiplex PCR; the TCRdb copy retains only in-frame clones and omits some. This table has 85,000 to 95,000 clones, roughly 84% appearing once. The sequenced sample was peripheral blood. Source of these receptors: a woman aged 80 or over with acute or convalescent COVID-19. The CDR3 runs from the conserved cysteine through the conserved F or W. The D gene is left open where the match is weak. Size tells how often a clone was seen (once, few, many) or the class of an expanded clone, and some rows leave it out.

d_gene	v_gene	j_gene	abundance	CDR3aa	CDR3nt
.	TRBV4-2	TRBJ1-5	.	CASSQVTRGQPQHF	TGTGCCAGCAGCCAAGTTACCCGGGGGCAGCCCCAGCATTTT
TRBD1	TRBV19	TRBJ1-4	.	CASSFHRGDEKLFF	TGTGCCAGTAGTTTCCACAGGGGGGACGAAAAACTGTTTTTT
.	TRBV7-9	TRBJ1-1	few	CASSPEGVAEAFF	TGTGCCAGCAGCCCCGAGGGGGTCGCTGAAGCTTTCTTT
.	TRBV6-2/TRBV6-3	TRBJ2-3	.	CASSPGLTNTDTQYF	TGTGCCAGCAGCCCTGGACTGACAAACACAGATACGCAGTATTTT
.	TRBV19	TRBJ1-1	.	CASSGARSVGAFF	TGTGCCAGTAGTGGGGCCCGATCGGTTGGAGCTTTCTTT
.	TRBV5-1	TRBJ2-3	.	CASSLRGTTDTQYF	TGCGCCAGCAGCTTGAGGGGTACGACAGATACGCAGTATTTT
.	TRBV29-1	TRBJ1-1	.	CSGNFGGTEAFF	TGCAGCGGTAATTTTGGCGGGACTGAAGCTTTCTTT
.	TRBV5-5	TRBJ2-7	.	CASSRGLHLDYEQYF	TGTGCCAGCAGCCGGGGACTTCACCTTGACTACGAGCAGTACTTC
TRBD1	TRBV11-2	TRBJ1-1	.	CASSPRQGRGHTEAFF	TGTGCCAGCAGCCCGCGACAGGGGAGAGGGCACACTGAAGCTTTCTTT
TRBD1	TRBV6-5	TRBJ2-5	.	CASGTGQETQYF	TGTGCCAGCGGGACAGGGCAAGAGACCCAGTACTTC
TRBD1	TRBV7-2	TRBJ2-4	.	CASGTGSKNIQYF	TGTGCCTCCGGGACAGGGTCCAAAAACATTCAGTACTTC
TRBD2	TRBV12-5	TRBJ2-3	.	CASGLGTSGGPSTDTQYF	TGTGCTAGTGGTCTGGGGACTAGCGGGGGGCCGAGCACAGATACGCAGTATTTT
.	TRBV7-9	TRBJ2-1	.	CASSLGSSNEQFF	TGTGCCAGCAGCTTAGGTTCTAGCAATGAGCAGTTCTTC
TRBD2	TRBV5-1	TRBJ2-7	.	CASRQAGGSYEQYF	TGCGCCAGCAGGCAGGCGGGAGGCTCCTACGAGCAGTACTTC
.	TRBV5-1	TRBJ1-6	.	CASSSLSRSSYNSPLHF	TGCGCCAGCAGCTCCCTATCACGGAGCTCCTATAATTCACCCCTCCACTTT
TRBD2	TRBV11-2	TRBJ2-1	.	CASSLISGGLYNEQFF	TGTGCCAGCAGCTTAATCAGCGGGGGGCTATACAATGAGCAGTTCTTC
.	TRBV6-2/TRBV6-3	TRBJ2-5	.	CASSRPSAQYF	TGTGCCAGCAGCCGTCCGTCAGCCCAGTACTTC
.	TRBV12-3/TRBV12-4	TRBJ1-3	.	CASSAIGNTIYF	TGTGCCAGCAGCGCTATAGGAAACACCATATATTTT
.	TRBV7-7	TRBJ2-3	.	CASYFNGQSTDTQYF	TGTGCTAGCTACTTCAATGGGCAGAGCACAGATACGCAGTATTTT
TRBD2	TRBV3-1/TRBV3-2	TRBJ2-5	.	CASSRPGLAGQETQYF	TGTGCCAGCAGCCGGCCTGGACTAGCGGGACAAGAGACCCAGTACTTC
TRBD1	TRBV2	TRBJ2-2	.	CASSRTGAAGELFF	TGTGCCAGCAGCCGTACAGGGGCGGCCGGGGAGCTGTTTTTT
TRBD2	TRBV10-1	TRBJ2-3	.	CASSQIPGLAVTDTQYF	TGCGCCAGCAGTCAAATCCCGGGACTAGCGGTAACAGATACGCAGTATTTT
.	TRBV3-1/TRBV3-2	TRBJ1-4	.	CASSQVYRVQEKLFF	TGTGCCAGCAGCCAAGTTTACAGGGTACAGGAAAAACTGTTTTTT
.	TRBV28	TRBJ2-7	.	CASSGATFGQQYF	TGTGCCAGCAGTGGGGCTACGTTCGGTCAGCAGTACTTC
.	TRBV3-1/TRBV3-2	TRBJ2-6	.	CASSQVSGSSGANVLTF	TGTGCCAGCAGCCAAGTGTCCGGGAGCTCTGGGGCCAACGTCCTGACTTTC
TRBD2	TRBV30	TRBJ2-3	.	CAWSVTSGGTDTQYF	TGTGCCTGGAGTGTAACTAGCGGGGGCACAGATACGCAGTATTTT
.	TRBV19	TRBJ1-5	.	CASRPGGIQPQHF	TGTGCCAGTAGGCCCGGGGGAATCCAGCCCCAGCATTTT
.	TRBV27	TRBJ2-5	.	CASSFGGQETQYF	TGTGCCAGCAGTTTCGGGGGCCAAGAGACCCAGTACTTC
.	TRBV27	TRBJ1-5	.	CASSLSGAGSNQPQHF	TGTGCCAGCAGTTTATCGGGGGCGGGTAGCAATCAGCCCCAGCATTTT
TRBD1	TRBV5-8	TRBJ1-2	.	CASSPTGVLYGYTF	TGTGCCAGCAGCCCGACAGGGGTGTTATATGGCTACACCTTC
.	TRBV6-5	TRBJ1-3	.	CASRNTGSGNTIYF	TGTGCCAGCAGAAATACAGGGTCTGGAAACACCATATATTTT
TRBD1	TRBV7-3	TRBJ1-2	.	CASSSGDRTNYGYTF	TGTGCCAGCAGCTCCGGGGACAGGACTAACTATGGCTACACCTTC
TRBD1	TRBV30	TRBJ1-1	.	CAWIPGDRGLTEAFF	TGTGCCTGGATACCCGGGGACAGGGGGCTAACTGAAGCTTTCTTT
.	TRBV5-1	TRBJ2-5	.	CASSNHTGLGTQYF	TGCGCCAGCAGCAACCACACAGGTCTGGGGACCCAGTACTTC
.	TRBV7-2	TRBJ2-1	.	CASSSTGRGLSSYNEQFF	TGTGCCAGCAGCTCCACCGGGCGGGGGCTGAGCTCCTACAATGAGCAGTTCTTC
TRBD1	TRBV5-4	TRBJ1-6	.	CASSPTGGDPSPLHF	TGTGCCAGCAGCCCGACAGGGGGCGATCCTTCACCCCTCCACTTT
TRBD1	TRBV14	TRBJ1-2	few	CASSGRTGALYGYTF	TGTGCCAGCAGCGGAAGGACAGGGGCCCTCTATGGCTACACCTTC
TRBD2	TRBV3-1/TRBV3-2	TRBJ2-5	.	CASARGSGGTQYF	TGTGCCAGCGCTCGGGGTAGCGGGGGGACCCAGTACTTC
TRBD1	TRBV19	TRBJ1-2	.	CASSTVTGGNGYTF	TGTGCCAGTAGTACAGTAACAGGGGGCAACGGCTACACCTTC
TRBD1	TRBV5-6	TRBJ2-5	.	CASSLADRGLRETQYF	TGTGCCAGCAGCTTGGCCGACAGGGGGCTCCGGGAGACCCAGTACTTC
.	TRBV25-1	TRBJ2-1	.	CASSEYQGSNEQFF	TGTGCCAGCAGTGAATATCAGGGTTCCAATGAGCAGTTCTTC
TRBD1	TRBV6-2/TRBV6-3	TRBJ2-3	.	CASSSRDRGTDTQYF	TGTGCCAGCAGCAGCCGGGACAGGGGCACAGATACGCAGTATTTT
.	TRBV3-1/TRBV3-2	TRBJ1-2	.	CASSPTETRGVYGYTF	TGTGCCAGCAGCCCCACTGAAACTAGAGGTGTCTATGGCTACACCTTC